The next 9 T cell receptor beta chains were all read from a single sample in a study of cytomegalovirus exposure and HLA in healthy donors. PCR was performed using 60 Vbeta and 13 Jbeta primers. TCRdb's table, derived via immunoSEQ multiplex PCR, lists solely in-frame clones and lacks some. The table has some 97,000 clones, around three quarters seen once. Sequenced material: PBMCs. The receptors stem from a female donor in good health and CMV-seropositive.

The gene calls are TRBV6-1 and TRBJ2-1; TRBD2 matches 11 bases. V was pared by 4 bases and J by 6 bases, with 8 bases of the junction left unmatched. From germline, CDR1 is MNHNS and CDR2 SASEGT. The CDR3 is made up of 16 amino acids. CDR3 region: CASSASGSGRGNEQFF. The CDR3 DNA sequence: TGTGCCAGCAGTGCTAGCGGTAGCGGGAGGGGCAATGAGCAGTTCTTC.

This chain links TRBV15 with TRBJ2-3; weak D call: TRBD2 (5 bases). Germline CDR1 LNHNV, CDR2 YYDKDF (reference sequence). This CDR3 region has 15 residues. Trimming pared 6 bases from V and 1 base from J, leaving 14 bases between. The CDR3: CATSGRSSRTDTQYF. CDR3 sequence (DNA): TGTGCCACCAGTGGGAGATCCTCCCGCACAGATACGCAGTATTTT. The whole variable domain, filled in from reference TRBV15 and TRBJ2-3, reads DAMVIQNPRYQVTQFGKPVTLSCSQTLNHNVMYWYQQKSSQAPKLLFHYYDKDFNNEADTPDNFQSRRPNTSFCFLDIRSPGLGDTAMYLCATSGRSSRTDTQYFGPGTRLTVL.

The rearrangement uses TRBV25-1 and TRBJ2-2, with D perhaps TRBD2 (5 bases). The CDR3 consists of 12 residues. V was cut by 5 bases and J by 6 bases, with 7 bases left in between. CDR1 is MGHDK, CDR2 SYGVNS, per germline. Here the CDR3 DNA reads TGTGCCAGCAGTCCCGGGGCCGGGGAGCTGTTTTTT. It encodes CASSPGAGELFF.

The chain employs TRBV4-1 and TRBJ2-3; D is uncertain. The CDR3 consists of 16 residues. CDR1 is MGHRA and CDR2 is YSYEKL in the germline V gene. The V end lost 1 base, the J end lost 0 bases, and 11 bases lay between the germline ends. CDR3 DNA sequence: TGCGCCAGCAGCCAAGTTGACCTAGTGAGCACAGATACGCAGTATTTT. Its translation is CASSQVDLVSTDTQYF.

V is TRBV10-2 and J is TRBJ1-1; the match to TRBD1 covers 11 bases. Germline V gene lookup returns CDR1 WSHSY and CDR2 SAAADI. V lost 5 bases to trimming and J lost 12 bases; unmatched junction nucleotides: 14. This CDR3 has 15 amino acids. DNA for the CDR3: TGCGCCAGCAGTCCGTCACCGGGACAGGGGGTAGCAACTTTCTTT. This sequence encodes CASSPSPGQGVATFF.

This chain joins TRBV19 and TRBJ2-7, with D possibly being TRBD1 (6 bases). Trimming shortened V by 3 bases and J by 5 bases, and 20 bases separated the two germline ends. CDR3 size: 16 residues. In germline, CDR1 is LNHDA, CDR2 SQIVND (reference sequence). The CDR3 loop reads CASSIGQGRGSHEQYF. The CDR3 DNA reads TGTGCCAGTAGTATCGGGCAAGGCAGGGGTTCCCACGAGCAGTACTTC.

The chain combines TRBV6-5 with TRBJ2-1; 10 nucleotides agree with TRBD1. Unmatched junction bases numbered 2, after V lost 5 bases and J lost 4 bases. Germline lookup yields CDR1 MNHEY and CDR2 SVGAGI. This CDR3 is built from 14 residues. The CDR3 sequence is CASSPDRGYNEQFF. Written as DNA, the CDR3 is TGTGCCAGCAGTCCGGACAGGGGGTACAATGAGCAGTTCTTC.

The chain carries TRBV6-1 and TRBJ2-5, with D perhaps matching TRBD1 (5 bases). This CDR3 is 11 amino acids long. The V and J ends lost 8 bases and 7 bases respectively, with 11 bases between them. The germline gives CDR1 MNHNS, CDR2 SASEGT. CDR3 DNA: TGTGCCAGCGTCAGGGAAGCGACCCAGTACTTC. Translated, it gives CASVREATQYF.

This rearrangement joins TRBV5-6 to TRBJ2-1; 9 positions match TRBD2. Germline trimming cut 1 base from V and 6 bases from J; bases unmatched to any gene: 5. The CDR3 length is 15 residues. CDR1 is SGHDT and CDR2 is YYEEEE in the germline V gene. CDR3 DNA sequence: TGTGCCAGCAGCTTGTCTGGGACTAGCTCCAATGAGCAGTTCTTC. Translating gives CASSLSGTSSNEQFF.